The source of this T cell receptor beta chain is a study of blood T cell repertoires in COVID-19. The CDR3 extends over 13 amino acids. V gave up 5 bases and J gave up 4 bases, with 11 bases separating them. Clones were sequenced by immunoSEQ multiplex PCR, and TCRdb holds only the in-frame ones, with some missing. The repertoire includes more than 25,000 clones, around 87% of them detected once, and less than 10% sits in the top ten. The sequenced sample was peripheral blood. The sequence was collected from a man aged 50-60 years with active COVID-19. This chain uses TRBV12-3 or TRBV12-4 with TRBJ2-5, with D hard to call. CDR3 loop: CASSLGPLETQYF. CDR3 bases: TGTGCCAGCAGTCTCGGTCCCTTAGAGACCCAGTACTTC.